Below, one TCR beta chain is given with its context. Its antigen is undetermined. Possible read error: a much larger clone is one base away. V lost 1 base, J lost 5 bases, and 17 bases lay in between. The germline CDR1 and CDR2 sequences are SGHAT and FQNNGV. The length of the CDR3 is 16 residues. Breast cancer patients provided tissue from their axillary draining lymph nodes. The data stem from a study of breast tumors, draining lymph nodes, adjacent tissues. TCRdb passed the multiplex PCR reads through MiXCR, listing each CDR3 protein once. This sample yields over 130,000 distinct CDR3 sequences, of which around a third are seen a single time; approximately 2.3% belongs to the top ten. Whole-study results and caveats: Compared with lymph nodes, tumors were less diverse; compared with nontumor tissue, more.

The receptor's source is a female donor with breast cancer. Some clones in this sample may be carry-over from other donors' samples. The V call is TRBV11-2, the J call TRBJ2-5, with D possibly matching TRBD2 (5 bases). The sequenced material came from axillary lymph node tissue. Here the CDR3 DNA reads TGTGCCAGCAGCTTAGTTTCGCGGGCGAGAGGGGAGACCCAGTACTTC. Amino acid sequence: CASSLVSRARGETQYF.